This section outlines one TCR beta chain sequence together with its context. The sample comes from a study of T cells after posttransplantation cyclophosphamide. Control samples came 1 year after myeloablative marrow transplants with methotrexate plus calcineurin inhibitor. Here immunoSEQ multiplex PCR was the method, and the copy in TCRdb shows in-frame clones only, minus some. The data show roughly 21,000 clones, with 65% to 90% seen just once and more than 2% held by the top ten. CDR1 is MNHEY, CDR2 SMNVEV, per germline (reference sequence). Losses at the gene ends were 5 bases for V and 5 bases for J; bases not matched to a gene: 10. This CDR3 comprises 15 residues.

This specimen was PBMCs, taken approximately 360 days after allogeneic stem cell transplant with calcineurin inhibitor and methotrexate. The clonotype comes from a female patient aged 25-39 years who received an allogeneic stem cell transplant from an unrelated donor, was CMV-positive, and had acute and chronic GVHD. Some of the T cells may derive from the graft donor. This chain connects TRBV27 to TRBJ2-3; 7 positions match TRBD2. The CDR3 DNA is TGTGCCAGCAGTAGGCCCTCGGGAGGTATAGATACGCAGTATTTT. Its translation: CASSRPSGGIDTQYF.